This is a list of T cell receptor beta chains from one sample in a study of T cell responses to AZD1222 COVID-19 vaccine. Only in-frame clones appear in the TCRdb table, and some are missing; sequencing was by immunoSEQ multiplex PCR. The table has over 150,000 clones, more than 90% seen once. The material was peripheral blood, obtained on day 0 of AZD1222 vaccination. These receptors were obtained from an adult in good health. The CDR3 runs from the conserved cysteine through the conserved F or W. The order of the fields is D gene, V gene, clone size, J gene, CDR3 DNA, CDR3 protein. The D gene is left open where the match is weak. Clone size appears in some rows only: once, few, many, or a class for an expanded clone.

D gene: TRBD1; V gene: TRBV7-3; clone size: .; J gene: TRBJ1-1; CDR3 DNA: TGTGCCAGCAGCAGGGGGTATCACGGGACAGGGAACACTGAAGCTTTCTTT; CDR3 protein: CASSRGYHGTGNTEAFF
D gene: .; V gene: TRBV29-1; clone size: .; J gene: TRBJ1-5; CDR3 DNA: TGCAGCGCCGGTAGGGTAAATCAGCCCCAGCATTTT; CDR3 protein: CSAGRVNQPQHF
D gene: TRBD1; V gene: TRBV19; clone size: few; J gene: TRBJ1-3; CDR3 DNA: TGTGCCAGTAGTCAAAGACAGGGGGCCTCTGGAAACACCATATATTTT; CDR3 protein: CASSQRQGASGNTIYF
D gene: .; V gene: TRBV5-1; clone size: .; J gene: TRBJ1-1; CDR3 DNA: TGCGCCAGCAGCTTGGGGGGAGCGAAAGGATGGACTGAAGCTTTCTTT; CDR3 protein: CASSLGGAKGWTEAFF
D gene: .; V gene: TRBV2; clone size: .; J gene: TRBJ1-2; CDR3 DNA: TGTGCCAGCAGGGCCCCAGGCCTCCCGATCGGCTACACCTTC; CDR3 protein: CASRAPGLPIGYTF
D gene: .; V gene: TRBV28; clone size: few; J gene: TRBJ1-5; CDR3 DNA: TGTGCCAGCAGTCCGACAGGTTATAGCAATCAGCCCCAGCATTTT; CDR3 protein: CASSPTGYSNQPQHF
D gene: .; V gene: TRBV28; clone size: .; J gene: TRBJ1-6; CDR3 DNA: TGTGCCAGCAGTATGAGGAGCGGCAGCTCCTATAATTCACCCCTCCACTTT; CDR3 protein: CASSMRSGSSYNSPLHF
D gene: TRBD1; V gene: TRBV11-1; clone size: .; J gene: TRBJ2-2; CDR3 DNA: TGTGCCAGGTTTATTGACAGGGGGATATGGACCGGGGAGCTGTTTTTT; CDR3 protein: CARFIDRGIWTGELFF
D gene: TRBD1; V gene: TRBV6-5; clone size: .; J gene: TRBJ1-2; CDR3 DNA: TGTGCCATCTCGTCTTCTGACAGGGTTAGTGGCTACACCTTC; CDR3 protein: CAISSSDRVSGYTF
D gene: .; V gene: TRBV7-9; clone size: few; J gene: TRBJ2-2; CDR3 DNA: TGTGCCAGCAGCTCCACAGTAAACACCGGGGAGCTGTTTTTT; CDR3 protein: CASSSTVNTGELFF
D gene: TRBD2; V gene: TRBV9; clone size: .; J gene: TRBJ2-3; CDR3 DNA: TGTGCCAGCAGCGTAGCCGATGCGGGGGGACTTTTAGATACGCAGTATTTT; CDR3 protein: CASSVADAGGLLDTQYF
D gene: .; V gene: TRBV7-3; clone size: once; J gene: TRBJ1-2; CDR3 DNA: TGTGCCACCCCGCCCCGGATCCCGAACTATGGCTACACCTTC; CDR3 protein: CATPPRIPNYGYTF
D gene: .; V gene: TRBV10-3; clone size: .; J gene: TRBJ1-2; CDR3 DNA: TGTGCCATCAGTGAGTCTAAGACGGGGAACTATGGCTACACCTTC; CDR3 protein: CAISESKTGNYGYTF
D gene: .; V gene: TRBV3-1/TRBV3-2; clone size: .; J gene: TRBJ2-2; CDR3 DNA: TGTGCCGCCGGGCGGTACACCGGGGAGCTGTTTTTT; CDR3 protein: CAAGRYTGELFF
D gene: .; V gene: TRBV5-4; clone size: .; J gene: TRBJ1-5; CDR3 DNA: TGTGCCAGCAGCTCCGGGAGTCAGCCCCAGCATTTT; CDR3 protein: CASSSGSQPQHF
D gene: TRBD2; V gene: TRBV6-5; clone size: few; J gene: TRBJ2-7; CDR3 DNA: TGTGCCTCGTGCGCGGGGGGTTTCTACGAGCAGTACTTC; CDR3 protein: CASCAGGFYEQYF
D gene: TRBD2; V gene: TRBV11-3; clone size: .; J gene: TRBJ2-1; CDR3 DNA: TGTGCCAGCAGCTCGTACCTGACTAGCGGGAGGGCCAATGAGCAGTTCTTC; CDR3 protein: CASSSYLTSGRANEQFF
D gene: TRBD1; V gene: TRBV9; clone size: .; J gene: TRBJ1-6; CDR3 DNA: TGTGCCAGCAGCGCCCCCGGGACAGGGGGACTGGAATCACCCCTCCACTTT; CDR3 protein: CASSAPGTGGLESPLHF
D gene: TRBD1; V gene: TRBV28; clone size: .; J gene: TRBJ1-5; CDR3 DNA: TGTGCCAGCAGCCGGACAGGGAATAGCAATCAGCCCCAGCATTTT; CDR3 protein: CASSRTGNSNQPQHF
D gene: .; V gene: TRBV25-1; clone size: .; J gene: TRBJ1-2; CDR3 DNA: TGTGCCAGCAGTGACAGCCCCCACTACTATGGCTACACCTTC; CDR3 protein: CASSDSPHYYGYTF
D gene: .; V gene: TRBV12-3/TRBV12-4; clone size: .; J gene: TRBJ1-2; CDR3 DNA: TGTGCCAGCAGTTTGACGGGGGAGGGAGGCTACACCTTC; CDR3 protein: CASSLTGEGGYTF
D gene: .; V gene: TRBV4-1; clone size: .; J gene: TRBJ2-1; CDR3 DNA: TGCGCCAGCAGCCAAGAGGAGGTCTACAATGAGCAGTTCTTC; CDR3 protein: CASSQEEVYNEQFF
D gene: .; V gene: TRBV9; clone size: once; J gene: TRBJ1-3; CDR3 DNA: TGTGCCAGCAGCGTAGACGGCAACAGAGCTGGAAACACCATATATTTT; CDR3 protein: CASSVDGNRAGNTIYF
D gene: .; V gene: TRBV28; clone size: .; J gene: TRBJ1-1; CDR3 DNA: TGTGCCATCAAAACGGAGGGGTATTGGATGAACACTGAAGCTTTCTTT; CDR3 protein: CAIKTEGYWMNTEAFF
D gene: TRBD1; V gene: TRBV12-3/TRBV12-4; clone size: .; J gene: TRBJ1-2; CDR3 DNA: TGTGCCAGCAGTCCGACAGGGGGCTATGGCTACACCTTC; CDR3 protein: CASSPTGGYGYTF
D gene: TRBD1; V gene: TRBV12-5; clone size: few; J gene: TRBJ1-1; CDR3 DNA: TGTGCTACCCGCGGAGGGACAGGGGTAATGAACACTGAAGCTTTCTTT; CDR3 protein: CATRGGTGVMNTEAFF
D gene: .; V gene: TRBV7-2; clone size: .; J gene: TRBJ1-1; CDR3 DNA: TGTGCCAGCAGCTTGGCCACAGGGAAGGCAACTGAAGCTTTCTTT; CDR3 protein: CASSLATGKATEAFF